Reported below is one T cell receptor beta chain. Its antigen is undetermined. These data come from a study of cytomegalovirus exposure and HLA in healthy donors. About the research overall: A preliminary data release comprised around 90 million unique TCRs obtained from HLA-typed donors. General study points: HLA restriction was apparent for most CMV-associated TCR beta chains in a later analysis. Rare TCR sequences predominated, though certain public TCRs were found in many donors. HLA allele associations emerged for fewer than 20,000 TCR beta sequences in a later analysis, at 0.05 false discovery rate.

Primers for the PCR totalled 60 Vbeta and 13 Jbeta. Assay used: immunoSEQ multiplex PCR; TCRdb lists only in-frame clones, some missing. This sample yields about 120,000 clones, of which approximately 79% are seen a single time; 3% to 4.5% belongs to the top ten. Germline loops: CDR1 MNHEY, CDR2 SVGAGI. CDR3 size: 15 residues. V usage is TRBV6-5 and J usage is TRBJ2-5; D is ambiguous. The J call may be incorrect, as the DNA end agrees better with TRBJ2-7. What was sequenced was PBMCs. The receptor was derived from a man aged 25-45 years in good health and CMV-seronegative. DNA of the CDR3: TGTGCCAGCAGTTACTCGTTTGGTATATCCTACGAGCAGTACTTC. Translation: CASSYSFGISYEQYF.